The clone carrying this T cell receptor beta chain was counted many times. This entry is derived from a study of T cell repertoires in cytomegalovirus infection. Germline CDR1 and CDR2: SGHVS and FQNEAQ. V shed 4 bases, J shed 0 bases, and the junction held 3 bases outside the gene matches. This CDR3 comprises 14 residues. TCRdb used MiXCR to reprocess the reads, holding one entry per CDR3 protein. The table lists some 600,000 distinct CDR3 sequences, approximately 24% of them singletons, with less than 9.5% in the top ten. The V call is TRBV7-8, the J call TRBJ2-7; 7 nucleotides align to TRBD1. The TCR comes from a human donor in good health (CMV status not recorded). Some clones in this sample may be carry-over from other donors' samples. The sequenced material came from CD8+ T cells from PBMCs. The CDR3 here is CASSSRGSSYEQYV. CDR3 nucleotide sequence: TGTGCCAGCAGCTCCAGGGGGAGCTCCTACGAGCAGTACGTC.